This is a list of T cell receptor beta chains from one sample in a study of shared clonotypes between healthy human individuals. Sequenced by immunoSEQ multiplex PCR; TCRdb stores in-frame clones only, minus some. Among about 680,000 clones listed, around 92% were seen once. Source material: naive CD8+ T cells sorted from blood. The receptors stem from a man aged 25-40 years in good health. The CDR3 runs from the conserved cysteine through the conserved F or W. Fields, in order: D gene, clone size, J gene, V gene, CDR3 DNA, CDR3 protein. The D gene is left open where the match is weak. Size is omitted from some rows. Given values are once, few, many or a class for expanded clones.

>TRBD2|-|TRBJ2-3|TRBV19
TGTGCCAGTAGTACTGTAGCGGGAGGACTCCCGGATACGCAGTATTTT
CASSTVAGGLPDTQYF
>TRBD2|-|TRBJ2-7|TRBV28
TGTGCCAGCAGTTCCCGGACTAGCGGGTTCCATAACTACGAGCAGTACTTC
CASSSRTSGFHNYEQYF
>-|-|TRBJ1-5|TRBV27
TGTGCCAGCAGTTTCGGGTACCAGCCCCAGCATTTT
CASSFGYQPQHF
>-|-|TRBJ2-3|TRBV2
TGTGCCAGCTGTAGATCGATTCGGGGATTTATTGGCGCAGATACGCAGTATTTT
CASCRSIRGFIGADTQYF
>-|-|TRBJ2-7|TRBV27
TGTGCCAGCAGTTTAAGCTCGGGAGTCTACGAGCAGTACTTC
CASSLSSGVYEQYF
>-|-|TRBJ2-7|TRBV6-1
TGTGCCAGCAGTGCAAAAACAGGGTATGGGTCCTACGAGCAGTACTTC
CASSAKTGYGSYEQYF
>-|once|TRBJ2-1|TRBV25-1
TGTGCCAGCAGTGAAAGGGGACCCTATTTTGAGCAGTTCTTC
CASSERGPYFEQFF
>-|-|TRBJ1-5|TRBV16
TGTGCCAGCAGCCTTTACGTTGGGGGTCAGCCCCAGCATTTT
CASSLYVGGQPQHF
>TRBD1|-|TRBJ2-1|TRBV28
TGTGCCAGCAGTCCCCGGGACAGCCTAAATGAGCAGTTCTTC
CASSPRDSLNEQFF
>-|-|TRBJ2-3|TRBV5-6
TGTGCCAGCAGCCCCGGATCCACAGATACGCAGTATTTT
CASSPGSTDTQYF
>-|-|TRBJ1-2|TRBV19
TGTGCCAGCTCCGTGGGGTCAGGATTTGGCTACACCTTC
CASSVGSGFGYTF
>TRBD2|-|TRBJ2-7|TRBV5-1
TGCGCCAGCAGCTGGACTAGCGGGATGACCTACGAGCAGTACTTC
CASSWTSGMTYEQYF
>-|-|TRBJ1-1|TRBV11-2
TGTGCCAGCAGCTTAGGTTGGGGCATGAACACTGAAGCTTTCTTT
CASSLGWGMNTEAFF
>TRBD2|-|TRBJ2-4|TRBV10-2
TGCGCCAGCAGTGTTGCGGGGGGAGCCAAAAACATTCAGTACTTC
CASSVAGGAKNIQYF
>-|-|TRBJ2-3|TRBV18
TGTGCCAGCTCAGACCCCACAGATACGCAGTATTTT
CASSDPTDTQYF
>TRBD1|-|TRBJ1-5|TRBV27
TGTGCCAGCAGTTCGGACAGGGTGCAGCCCCAGCATTTT
CASSSDRVQPQHF
>TRBD1|-|TRBJ2-2|TRBV9
TGTGCCAGCAGCGCCGACAGGGAGAACACCGGGGAGCTGTTTTTT
CASSADRENTGELFF
>-|-|TRBJ2-3|TRBV27
TGTGCCAGCAGCGAACTATCGTTAGATACGCAGTATTTT
CASSELSLDTQYF
>TRBD1|-|TRBJ2-1|TRBV7-9
TGTGCCAGCAGCTTTCCCGGGACAGGGGTCAATGAGCAGTTCTTC
CASSFPGTGVNEQFF
>TRBD2|-|TRBJ2-1|TRBV13
TGTGCCAGCAGCTTGGGAACTAGCGGGACCAATGAGCAGTTCTTC
CASSLGTSGTNEQFF
>-|-|TRBJ2-1|TRBV6-5
TGTGCCAGCAGCCGGACAGTGAATGAGCAGTTCTTC
CASSRTVNEQFF
>-|-|TRBJ2-7|TRBV7-9
TGTGCCAGCAGCTCAGGGGATGGATACGAGCAGTACTTC
CASSSGDGYEQYF
>-|-|TRBJ1-5|TRBV19
TGTGCCAGTAGTATCCCCGCCCCCGGCGGCAATCAGCCCCAGCATTTT
CASSIPAPGGNQPQHF
>-|-|TRBJ2-2|TRBV7-6
TGTGCCAGCAGCTTAGTTGTCGTTGGTCTTGGTACCGGGGAGCTGTTTTTT
CASSLVVVGLGTGELFF
>-|-|TRBJ1-2|TRBV9
TGTGCCAGCAGCGTAGAACCTAGCCCCTTTAGATATGGCTACACCTTC
CASSVEPSPFRYGYTF
>-|-|TRBJ2-1|TRBV7-9
TGTGCCAGCAGCATCCGGGGGCGGGAGAGATGGAATGAGCAGTTCTTC
CASSIRGRERWNEQFF
>TRBD1|once|TRBJ2-3|TRBV5-1
TGCGCCAGCAGCTTACTACAGGGGACCGAAAGCACAGATACGCAGTATTTT
CASSLLQGTESTDTQYF
>TRBD1|-|TRBJ2-7|TRBV7-9
TGTGCCAGCAGCTATCACCAAGAGACAGGGGTTTACGAGCAGTACTTC
CASSYHQETGVYEQYF